The 12 T cell receptor beta chains below were found in one sample sequenced in a study of T cell changes during pregnancy in multiple sclerosis (dated 2019 in TCRdb). Receptors were amplified or captured by the immunoSEQ multiplex PCR assay. The source is immuneACCESS, and TCRdb retained only in-frame sequences with V and J called. Part of the clones is not carried over; for the studies checked, unresolved V genes explain less than half of this, and the remainder is unexplained. The sample table shows approximately 65,000 clones, and roughly 96% are seen once. 2% to 2.5% of the sample belongs to the ten largest clones. Source: CD8+ T cells from peripheral blood mononuclear cells, taken after pregnancy. These receptors originate from a female donor with multiple sclerosis, enrolled in a pregnancy study.

The chain joins TRBV11-3 to TRBJ2-1; maybe TRBD1 (6 bases). This CDR3 spans 13 amino acids. Germline CDR1 SGHNT, CDR2 YENEEA. V was clipped by 4 bases and J by 4 bases, with 8 bases between them. DNA for the CDR3: TGTGCCAGCAGCTCGGGACATTACAATGAGCAGTTCTTC. It specifies CASSSGHYNEQFF.

This chain uses TRBV6-5 with TRBJ2-2; 7 nucleotides align to TRBD2. The CDR3 loop spans 15 amino acids. V trimming: 0 bases; J trimming: 5 bases; junction bases outside the gene matches: 3. CDR1 MNHEY and CDR2 SVGAGI come from the germline V gene. The CDR3 bases are TGTGCCAGCAGTTACTCCGGGACTATAACCGGGGAGCTGTTTTTT. This sequence encodes CASSYSGTITGELFF.

This chain joins TRBV4-2 and TRBJ1-5; no definite D call. Germline V CDR1 and CDR2: LGHNA, YNFKEQ. V was pared by 4 bases and J by 3 bases, with 7 bases between. The CDR3 is 13 amino acids. The CDR3 region is CASSPQNNQPQHF. In DNA, the CDR3 is TGTGCCAGCAGCCCACAGAACAATCAGCCCCAGCATTTT.

V is TRBV19 and J is TRBJ2-1, with 7 bases fitting TRBD2. V shed 4 bases and J 0 bases; nucleotides not matched to a gene: 3. The CDR3 is made up of 15 amino acids. Looked up from germline, CDR1 is LNHDA and CDR2 is SQIVND (reference sequence). CDR3 loop: CASSTSGVSYNEQFF. The CDR3 DNA reads as TGTGCCAGTAGTACCAGCGGGGTCTCCTACAATGAGCAGTTCTTC. Full variable domain (rest looked up from reference TRBV19 and TRBJ2-1): DGGITQSPKYLFRKEGQNVTLSCEQNLNHDAMYWYRQDPGQGLRLIYYSQIVNDFQKGDIAEGYSVSREKKESFPLTVTSAQKNPTAFYLCASSTSGVSYNEQFFGPGTRLTVL.

V usage is TRBV30 and J usage is TRBJ1-4; D may be TRBD1 (6 bases). Between the trimmed V and J ends, which lost 3 bases and 8 bases, there was a span of 28 bases. CDR1 is GTSNPN, CDR2 SVGIG, per germline (reference sequence). This CDR3 has 18 amino acids. For the CDR3, the DNA is TGTGCCTGGAGGGGGGGGCCAGGGGCCCTACGGAAGAGGGAAAAACTGTTTTTT. Its protein is CAWRGGPGALRKREKLFF.

The rearrangement links TRBV7-9 to TRBJ2-6; D possibly corresponds to TRBD2 (6 bases). Germline V gene sequence: CDR1 SEHNR, CDR2 FQNEAQ (reference sequence). V was pared by 1 base and J by 1 base, with 8 bases between. This CDR3 has 16 residues. DNA of the CDR3: TGTGCCAGCAGCTTAGGGCGGGGTTCTGGGGCCAACGTCCTGACTTTC. Its protein product is CASSLGRGSGANVLTF.

The chain couples TRBV6-5 to TRBJ1-1; a possible D gene is TRBD1 (6 bases). The CDR3 sequence is 13 residues long. Deletions cut 7 bases from V and 6 bases from J, with 15 bases between. Germline V gives CDR1 MNHEY, CDR2 SVGAGI. The CDR3 DNA is TGTGCCAGCAATCCTACCAGGGGCGCTGAAGCTTTCTTT. Its translation: CASNPTRGAEAFF.

This chain links TRBV28 with TRBJ2-7; 9 nucleotides align to TRBD1. Germline V gene lookup returns CDR1 MDHEN and CDR2 SYDVKM. This CDR3 has 14 amino acids. The V and J ends lost 8 bases and 6 bases, in that order; junction bases with no gene match: 11. The CDR3 protein is CASYTGGATTEQYF. CDR3 bases: TGTGCCAGCTACACAGGGGGCGCAACGACCGAGCAGTACTTC.

The CDR3 DNA is TGTGCCAGTAGTATATTAAGGGGACAGGGTCAACCTGAAGCTTTCTTT. Its protein is CASSILRGQGQPEAFF. This chain connects TRBV19 to TRBJ1-1; 9 nucleotides agree with TRBD1. The CDR3 is 16 amino acids. Trimming removed 2 bases from V and 6 bases from J; junction bases left unmatched: 10. CDR1 is LNHDA, CDR2 SQIVND, per germline (reference sequence).

The genes are TRBV14 and TRBJ1-2, with TRBD1 as a possible D gene (5 bases). The germline gives CDR1 SGHDN, CDR2 FVKESK. V was shortened by 1 base and J by 2 bases, with 5 bases between the two germline ends. The CDR3 extends over 13 amino acids. The CDR3 loop reads CASSQGQNYGYTF. In DNA form, the CDR3 reads TGTGCCAGCAGCCAAGGACAGAACTATGGCTACACCTTC.

J is TRBJ2-3 and V is TRBV19, with TRBD1 matching over 7 bases. This CDR3 contains 16 residues. V was clipped by 5 bases and J by 2 bases; unmatched bases: 10. In germline, CDR1 is LNHDA, CDR2 SQIVND (reference sequence). CDR3: CASSPTGALITDTQYF. CDR3 coding DNA: TGTGCCAGTAGTCCAACAGGGGCACTAATCACAGATACGCAGTATTTT.

The sample holds one count of this clone. This chain links TRBV28 with TRBJ2-2; unclear D gene. Germline assignment: CDR1 MDHEN and CDR2 SYDVKM. Trimming took 4 bases from V and 4 from J, leaving 7 bases between them. This CDR3 region has 13 residues. CDR3 sequence reads: CASSSRLTGELFF. Here the CDR3 DNA reads TGTGCCAGCAGTTCTAGGCTCACCGGGGAGCTGTTTTTT.